One and the same sample provided the 14 T cell receptor beta chains below, sequenced in a study of graft-versus-host responses after intestinal transplantation. Here immunoSEQ multiplex PCR was the method, and the copy in TCRdb shows in-frame clones only, minus some. The sample consists of about 63,000 clones, about nine tenths of them appearing once. Graft samples were processed, releasing intraepithelial and lamina propria lymphocytes. The material was ileum tissue, obtained approximately 370 days after transplant. The source is a human patient who received an intestinal transplant, so some T cells may come from the graft donor.

The rearrangement uses TRBV5-4 and TRBJ2-3; either TRBD1 or TRBD2 may supply D (5 bases each). Germline CDR1 and CDR2: SGHNT and YYREEE (reference sequence). This CDR3 has 15 residues. V lost 3 bases to trimming and J lost 7 bases, with 18 bases between them. DNA of the CDR3: TGTGCCAGCAGCTCGGACGGGGCCGCCTTTTATACGCAGTATTTT. Translated, it gives CASSSDGAAFYTQYF.

This chain connects TRBV9 to TRBJ1-1; 7 nucleotides agree with TRBD1. V shed 3 bases, J shed 0 bases, and the junction held 8 bases outside the gene matches. The CDR3 is 16 residues long. Germline V gives CDR1 SGDLS, CDR2 YYNGEE. The CDR3 here is CASSAHDRALNTEAFF. The CDR3, as DNA: TGTGCCAGCAGCGCTCACGACAGGGCCCTGAACACTGAAGCTTTCTTT.

This clone came up a few times. This rearrangement joins TRBV7-9 to TRBJ1-1, with D possibly TRBD1 on 5 matching bases. The CDR3 runs 13 residues. Germline lookup yields CDR1 SEHNR and CDR2 FQNEAQ (reference sequence). V was shortened by 3 bases and J by 5 bases, with 10 bases between the two germline ends. The CDR3 DNA reads TGTGCCAGCAGCTTTCTGACAGAAACTGAAGCTTTCTTT. It yields the protein CASSFLTETEAFF.

This chain connects TRBV5-6 to TRBJ2-1, with D possibly TRBD2 on 6 matching bases. The V end lost 0 bases, the J end lost 4 bases, and 11 bases lay between the germline ends. CDR3 length: 15 residues. CDR1 is SGHDT and CDR2 is YYEEEE in the germline V gene. CDR3 in DNA: TGTGCCAGCAGCTTGGTTAGCGGAAAGTACAATGAGCAGTTCTTC. Its translation: CASSLVSGKYNEQFF.

V and J are TRBV19 and TRBJ2-1; D is possibly TRBD1 (6 bases). The CDR3 contains 13 residues. Germline values: CDR1 LNHDA, CDR2 SQIVND (reference sequence). Trimming pared 4 bases from V and 4 bases from J, leaving 8 bases between. CDR3 residues: CASSTQGYNEQFF. DNA for the CDR3: TGTGCCAGTAGTACACAGGGATACAATGAGCAGTTCTTC.

This chain uses TRBV19 with TRBJ2-3, with D unclear. Trimming removed 4 bases from V and 6 bases from J, with 5 bases in between. CDR1 and CDR2 from the germline V gene are LNHDA and SQIVND (reference sequence). The CDR3 extends over 11 amino acids. CDR3 residues: CASSNVDTQYF. The DNA for the CDR3 is TGTGCCAGTAGTAACGTCGATACGCAGTATTTT. Complete variable domain (other parts from reference TRBV19 and TRBJ2-3): DGGITQSPKYLFRKEGQNVTLSCEQNLNHDAMYWYRQDPGQGLRLIYYSQIVNDFQKGDIAEGYSVSREKKESFPLTVTSAQKNPTAFYLCASSNVDTQYFGPGTRLTVL.

J is TRBJ2-7 and V is TRBV10-1, with D perhaps TRBD1 or TRBD2 (5 bases each). V dropped 0 bases and J dropped 0 bases, with 12 bases sitting between them. This CDR3 spans 16 amino acids. CDR1 and CDR2 (germline): WNHNN, SYGVQD (reference sequence). The CDR3 DNA reads as TGCGCCAGCAGTGAGTCCCTGGGACCAAGCTCCTACGAGCAGTACTTC. This codes for CASSESLGPSSYEQYF.

The rearrangement links TRBV6-1 to TRBJ2-7; D not resolved. Between the trimmed V and J ends, which lost 3 bases and 7 bases, there was a span of 13 bases. The germline V gene has CDR1 MNHNS and CDR2 SASEGT. CDR3 length equals 13 residues. The CDR3 reads CASSDGLVGEQYF. CDR3 nucleotide sequence: TGTGCCAGCAGTGATGGGTTAGTCGGAGAGCAGTACTTC.

This chain connects TRBV15 to TRBJ2-7; D gene unclear. Trimming shortened V by 0 bases and J by 6 bases, and 18 bases separated the two germline ends. Germline values: CDR1 LNHNV, CDR2 YYDKDF (reference sequence). CDR3 length equals 16 residues. The CDR3 region has the DNA TGTGCCACCAGCAGAGATTGGGAAGGGCTGGCGGCCGAGCAGTACTTC. Its translation is CATSRDWEGLAAEQYF.

The rearrangement links TRBV19 to TRBJ2-3, with 12 bases identical to TRBD1. This CDR3 comprises 16 residues. The V segment lost 3 bases and the J segment 6 bases; nucleotides outside the gene matches: 7. Germline lookup yields CDR1 LNHDA and CDR2 SQIVND (reference sequence). As DNA, the CDR3 is TGTGCCAGTAGTATTTATGGGACAGGGGGCCGCGATACGCAGTATTTT. As protein: CASSIYGTGGRDTQYF. Looking up the rest from reference TRBV19 and TRBJ2-3 gives the full variable domain: DGGITQSPKYLFRKEGQNVTLSCEQNLNHDAMYWYRQDPGQGLRLIYYSQIVNDFQKGDIAEGYSVSREKKESFPLTVTSAQKNPTAFYLCASSIYGTGGRDTQYFGPGTRLTVL.

The chain uses TRBV5-5 and TRBJ2-3, with 12 bases aligning to TRBD2. The germline V gene has CDR1 SGHKS and CDR2 YYEKEE (reference sequence). The CDR3 is 18 residues long. The V and J ends lost 2 bases and 5 bases, in that order; junction bases with no gene match: 12. CDR3 DNA: TGTGCCAGCAGCTTTTCGGTCGCTAGCGGGGGGGCCCAAGATACGCAGTATTTT. This sequence encodes CASSFSVASGGAQDTQYF.

CDR3 residues: CASSIETGGYEQYF. CDR3 DNA sequence: TGTGCCAGTAGTATAGAGACAGGGGGCTACGAGCAGTACTTC. The chain couples TRBV19 to TRBJ2-7; 9 bases align to TRBD1. The junction had 0 bases not matched to a gene; V was cut back by 0 bases and J by 3 bases. Germline lookup yields CDR1 LNHDA and CDR2 SQIVND (reference sequence). This CDR3 comprises 14 residues.

The chain recombines TRBV14 with TRBJ2-1; D is possibly TRBD2 (6 bases). The CDR3 covers 14 residues. V dropped 3 bases and J dropped 4 bases, with 10 bases sitting between them. CDR1 is SGHDN and CDR2 is FVKESK in the germline V gene. CDR3 loop: CASSQGGAYNEQFF. DNA for the CDR3: TGTGCCAGCAGCCAGGGCGGGGCTTACAATGAGCAGTTCTTC.

The chain joins TRBV11-2 to TRBJ1-2; D possibly corresponds to TRBD1 (6 bases). Germline CDR1 is SGHAT and CDR2 is FQNNGV. The V gene lost 2 bases and the J gene lost 6 bases, with 10 bases spanning the gap. This CDR3 comprises 13 residues. CDR3 region: CASSLRGLDGYTF. The CDR3 DNA reads as TGTGCCAGCAGCTTACGGGGGCTAGATGGCTACACCTTC.